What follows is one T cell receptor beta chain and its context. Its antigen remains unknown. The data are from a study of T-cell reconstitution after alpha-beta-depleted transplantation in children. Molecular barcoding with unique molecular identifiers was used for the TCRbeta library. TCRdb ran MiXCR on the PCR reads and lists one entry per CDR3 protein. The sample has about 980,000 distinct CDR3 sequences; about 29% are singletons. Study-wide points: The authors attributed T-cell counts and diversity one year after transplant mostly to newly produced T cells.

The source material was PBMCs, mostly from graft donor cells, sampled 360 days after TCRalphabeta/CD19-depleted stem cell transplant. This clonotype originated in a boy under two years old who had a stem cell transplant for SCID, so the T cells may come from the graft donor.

The CDR3 nucleotides are TGTGCCAGCAGCCAAGATATAGGGCGGATGAACACTGAAGCTTTCTTT. Translating it yields CASSQDIGRMNTEAFF. The chain carries TRBV3-1 and TRBJ1-1, with unresolved D. Per germline, CDR1 LGHDT and CDR2 YNNKEL (reference sequence). This CDR3 is built from 16 residues. V lost 0 bases, J lost 0 bases, and 11 bases lay in between.